The rows below give T cell receptor beta chains drawn from one sample of a study of cytomegalovirus exposure and HLA in healthy donors. TCRdb keeps only in-frame clones here, not all; method: immunoSEQ multiplex PCR. The sample contains around 140,000 clones, approximately 61% of which appear only once. The sample consisted of PBMCs. The source of these receptors is a woman in her forties in good health and CMV-seronegative. CDR3s include the opening cysteine and the closing phenylalanine or tryptophan.

V gene	J gene	CDR3 protein
TRBV30	TRBJ2-1	CAWLGGGAQYNEQFF
TRBV4-3	TRBJ1-6	CASSQDETGRNSPLHF
TRBV6-6	TRBJ1-1	CASRREAEAFF
TRBV28	TRBJ1-2	CASSPLGQGNYGYTF
TRBV4-1	TRBJ1-5	CASSHPDTDGQPQHF
TRBV29-1	TRBJ2-3	CSAEWGLSTDTQYF
TRBV27	TRBJ2-5	CASSYVRGQGQETQYF
TRBV2	TRBJ1-6	CASRETGSSSPLHF
TRBV7-2	TRBJ1-3	CASSLRSSGNTIYF
TRBV29-1	TRBJ2-6	CSVESPPGANVLTF
TRBV7-6	TRBJ1-1	CASSRPTGGMDTEAFF
TRBV28	TRBJ1-2	CASSLRYGTNYGYTF
TRBV15	TRBJ2-7	CATSRDLSVREQYF
TRBV7-3	TRBJ1-2	CASSFTPEGGYTF
TRBV19	TRBJ2-1	CASSWMRTGEGGLRRNEQFF
TRBV19	TRBJ1-1	CASSPQGQGGHTEAFF
TRBV5-4	TRBJ1-1	CASSPRGTGLNTEAFF
TRBV5-1	TRBJ2-1	CASSLSGGLYNEQFF
TRBV2	TRBJ1-1	CASDQIGGSGTEAFF
TRBV29-1	TRBJ2-7	CSVETRWEQYF
TRBV2	TRBJ1-3	CASELLGGNTIYF
TRBV5-8	TRBJ2-5	CASSSWASGDPQETQYF
TRBV5-6	TRBJ1-1	CASSASQALNTEAFF
TRBV7-7	TRBJ2-1	CASSSLGLLLRSYNEQFF
TRBV27	TRBJ1-5	CASSALGGPNQPQHF
TRBV7-8	TRBJ2-5	CASSSLTGEQTQYF
TRBV18	TRBJ2-7	CASSQSISGTDSYEQYF
TRBV7-9	TRBJ1-3	CASSMDTYGNTIYF
TRBV6-6	TRBJ2-7	CASSPGQGQNEQYF
TRBV2	TRBJ1-2	CASRQPTGTPYGYTF
TRBV6-5	TRBJ1-3	CASSYSNSLRNTIYF
TRBV4-1	TRBJ2-1	CASSQRTNNEQFF
TRBV5-4	TRBJ2-5	CASSLGVAGSPGRETQYF
TRBV5-6	TRBJ2-2	CASSFMAGSNTGELFF
TRBV7-2	TRBJ2-3	CASSLGVAGQDTQYF
TRBV9	TRBJ2-2	CASSVAPGGGAGELFF
TRBV6-6	TRBJ2-3	CASSLGGEGTDTQYF
TRBV5-4	TRBJ2-5	CASSLGQALQETQYF
TRBV6-1	TRBJ2-7	CASSDEVRTGSYEQYF
TRBV19	TRBJ2-3	CASSGGTYTDTQYF
TRBV18	TRBJ2-5	CASSPRQETQYF
TRBV28	TRBJ2-3	CASTRLEGPSTDTQYF